Each of the 17 T cell receptor beta chains below was sequenced from the same sample in a study of neurological immune-mediated disorders. A single record per CDR3 protein comes from TCRdb applying MiXCR to the 5' RACE reads. The table shows 35,000 to 45,000 distinct CDR3 sequences, with roughly 3.2% occurring only once. As to time point: longitudinal time-point 1 (baseline). The sequencing input was PBMCs. These receptors were taken from a woman aged 60-75 years with multiple sclerosis.

This clonotype was observed many times. V gene TRBV28 combines with J gene TRBJ1-1, with D possibly matching TRBD1 (5 bases). Germline V gene sequence: CDR1 MDHEN, CDR2 SYDVKM. The CDR3 extends over 14 amino acids. Deletions cut 6 bases from V and 4 bases from J, with 15 bases between. The CDR3 loop reads CASRRIAGGTEAFF. The CDR3 DNA is TGTGCCAGCAGACGGATAGCCGGGGGCACTGAAGCTTTCTTT.

This clonotype was recorded at least ten times. CDR3 residues: CASSSTASGGRSEAFF. The CDR3 DNA is TGCGCCAGCAGCTCCACCGCCTCAGGGGGCCGGAGTGAAGCTTTCTTT. The chain uses TRBV5-1 and TRBJ1-1; 8 bases align to TRBD1. The CDR3 totals 16 residues. V trimming: 3 bases; J trimming: 7 bases; junction bases outside the gene matches: 14. Germline CDR1 and CDR2: SGHRS and YFSETQ.

This clonotype was detected ten times or more. The gene calls are TRBV5-1 and TRBJ2-7; 7 nucleotides line up with TRBD2. Germline CDR1 and CDR2: SGHRS and YFSETQ. J gave up 1 base and V 0 bases, and 4 bases lay outside the gene matches. CDR3 length: 15 amino acids. CDR3 sequence reads: CASSLVSGGSYEQYF. The DNA of the CDR3 is TGCGCCAGCAGCTTGGTTTCGGGGGGATCCTACGAGCAGTACTTC.

This clonotype has a count of ten or more. The V gene is TRBV10-3, the J gene TRBJ2-3; 7 bases align to TRBD1. The germline V gene encodes CDR1 ENHRY and CDR2 SYGVKD. The CDR3 covers 16 residues. V lost 0 bases to trimming and J lost 3 bases; unmatched junction nucleotides: 6. For the CDR3, the DNA is TGTGCCATCAGTGAGTCGACAGGGCGCGGGACAGATACGCAGTATTTT. Encoded protein: CAISESTGRGTDTQYF.

This clonotype has ten or more counts. This rearrangement joins TRBV20-1 to TRBJ2-1; the D gene could be TRBD1 or TRBD2 (5 bases each). This CDR3 comprises 12 residues. V was cut by 7 bases and J by 8 bases, with 15 bases left in between. Germline CDR1 reads DFQATT; CDR2 reads SNEGSKA (reference sequence). CDR3 protein: CSVTTLGDEQFF. CDR3 DNA: TGCAGTGTTACCACACTGGGGGATGAGCAGTTCTTC.

This clonotype was counted at least ten times. One end of the junction fails to match germline, which may point to a read error. This rearrangement joins TRBV20-1 to TRBJ1-1; TRBD1 aligns across 7 bases. The CDR3 is 14 amino acids. CDR1 and CDR2 from the germline V gene are DFQATT and SNEGSKA (reference sequence). CDR3 coding DNA: TGCAGTGCCAGAGGTTTGGCAGGGGGCACTGAAGCTTTCTTT. Translated, it gives CSARGLAGGTEAFF.

This clonotype was seen at least ten times. This chain joins TRBV29-1 and TRBJ1-2; tentative D call: TRBD1 (5 bases). Deletions cut 7 bases from V and 3 bases from J, with 12 bases between. Germline V gives CDR1 SQVTM, CDR2 ANQGSEA. The CDR3 is 12 amino acids. The CDR3: CSAGGAYYGYTF. CDR3 DNA: TGCAGCGCGGGAGGGGCCTACTATGGCTACACCTTC.

This clonotype occurred many times. The gene calls are TRBV20-1 and TRBJ2-7; 8 bases are a match to TRBD2. The CDR3 loop spans 15 amino acids. The V and J ends lost 5 bases and 7 bases, in that order; junction bases with no gene match: 16. Germline CDR1 DFQATT, CDR2 SNEGSKA (reference sequence). The CDR3, as DNA: TGCAGTGCTCCCCCGGTAACTAGCGGTCCCTTTGAGCAGTACTTC. It specifies CSAPPVTSGPFEQYF.

This clonotype was seen repeatedly, ten times or more. V and J are TRBV5-1 and TRBJ1-6; D unresolved. The CDR3 extends over 16 amino acids. Between the trimmed V and J ends, which lost 0 bases and 13 bases, there was a span of 20 bases. Germline loops: CDR1 SGHRS, CDR2 YFSETQ. The CDR3 protein is CASSLEGRSGSNPLHF. As DNA, the CDR3 is TGCGCCAGCAGCTTGGAGGGCAGGTCCGGGTCTAATCCCCTCCACTTT. The full variable domain, with the rest looked up from reference TRBV5-1 and TRBJ1-6, is KAGVTQTPRYLIKTRGQQVTLSCSPISGHRSVSWYQQTPGQGLQFLFEYFSETQRNKGNFPGRFSGRQFSNSRSEMNVSTLELGDSALYLCASSLEGRSGSNPLHFGNGTRLTVT.

This clonotype was picked up a small number of times. Here the CDR3 reads CSDHRGETQYF. As DNA, the CDR3 is TGCAGTGATCACAGGGGAGAGACCCAGTACTTC. V usage is TRBV20-1 and J usage is TRBJ2-5; 7 bases line up with TRBD1. The V and J ends lost 7 bases and 4 bases, in that order; junction bases with no gene match: 3. The CDR3 sequence is 11 residues long. The germline CDR1 and CDR2 sequences are DFQATT and SNEGSKA (reference sequence).

This clonotype was observed many times. This rearrangement joins TRBV20-1 to TRBJ2-7; TRBD1 matches at 10 bases. V gave up 0 bases and J gave up 3 bases; unmatched junction bases: 8. The CDR3 totals 16 residues. The germline V gene has CDR1 DFQATT and CDR2 SNEGSKA (reference sequence). The CDR3 spells CSARDLGTGAGYEQYF. As DNA, the CDR3 is TGCAGTGCTAGAGATCTAGGGACAGGGGCTGGCTACGAGCAGTACTTC.

Note on this clonotype: A much larger clone lies one base from this, so it may be a read error. V usage is TRBV14 and J usage is TRBJ1-6; D ambiguous. This CDR3 contains 12 residues. From germline, CDR1 is SGHDN and CDR2 FVKESK. CDR3 in amino acids: CASSQEISPLNF. In DNA form, the CDR3 reads TGTGCCAGCAGCCAAGAAATTTCACCCCTCAACTTT.

The J gene is TRBJ2-1, the V gene TRBV7-8; D uncertain. Germline CDR1 reads SGHVS; CDR2 reads FQNEAQ. The CDR3 runs to 13 residues. Trimming stripped 7 bases from V and 5 bases from J, with 12 bases between. The CDR3 DNA sequence: TGTGCCAGCACCCTTGCGGCCAACAATGAGCAGTTCTTC. Translation gives CASTLAANNEQFF.

This clonotype came up many times. The chain recombines TRBV20-1 with TRBJ2-7; no clear D. The germline gives CDR1 DFQATT, CDR2 SNEGSKA (reference sequence). Deletions cut 1 base from V and 0 bases from J, with 4 bases between. There are 12 residues in the CDR3. As DNA, the CDR3 is TGCAGTGCTAGAGTTGCCTCCTACGAGCAGTACTTC. It encodes CSARVASYEQYF.

This clonotype was observed many times. V is TRBV20-1 and J is TRBJ1-6; D is undetermined. Germline CDR1 DFQATT, CDR2 SNEGSKA (reference sequence). The CDR3 length is 15 residues. V shed 3 bases and J shed 5 bases, with 14 bases lying between them. The CDR3 reads CSASLRAENNSPLHF. CDR3 DNA sequence: TGCAGTGCTAGTCTAAGGGCAGAGAATAATTCACCCCTCCACTTT.

This clonotype has ten or more counts. The chain uses TRBV11-2 and TRBJ2-7; D remains ambiguous. Trimming stripped 0 bases from V and 2 bases from J, with 11 bases between. Germline-derived CDR1 and CDR2 are SGHAT and FQNNGV. The CDR3 spans 15 residues. This chain's CDR3 is CASSLEYSSTYEQYF. The DNA of the CDR3 is TGTGCCAGCAGCTTAGAGTACAGCTCTACCTACGAGCAGTACTTC. Complete variable domain (other parts from reference TRBV11-2 and TRBJ2-7): EAGVAQSPRYKIIEKRQSVAFWCNPISGHATLYWYQQILGQGPKLLIQFQNNGVVDDSQLPKDRFSAERLKGVDSTLKIQPAKLEDSAVYLCASSLEYSSTYEQYFGPGTRLTVT.

This clonotype was picked up many times. The V gene is TRBV28, the J gene TRBJ2-7, with D unclear. Germline CDR1 MDHEN, CDR2 SYDVKM. The CDR3 is 12 amino acids. V was cut by 7 bases and J by 6 bases, with 13 bases left in between. CDR3 nucleotides: TGTGCCAGCACCCCTCTTCGCGGCGAGCAGTACTTC. As protein: CASTPLRGEQYF.